The 16 T cell receptor beta chains presented below share a single source sample, sequenced in a study of T cells in Graves' hyperthyroidism and ophthalmopathy. RNA transcripts provided the source from which TCR beta CDR3 regions were amplified. With the HTBI primer set, the TCR CDR3 went through a first round of RT-PCR. TCRdb recomputed calls from the multiplex PCR reads with MiXCR, one row per CDR3 protein. The sample consists of about 250,000 distinct CDR3 sequences, approximately 16% of them appearing once. Sequenced: blood. The source of these receptors is a woman between 50 and 59 years old with Graves' hyperthyroidism that later progressed to Graves' ophthalmopathy.

This clonotype has at least ten counts. The V gene is TRBV11-2, the J gene TRBJ2-5; maybe TRBD1 (5 bases). The CDR3 covers 14 residues. Germline V CDR1 and CDR2: SGHAT, FQNNGV. Deletions cut 1 base from V and 3 bases from J, with 9 bases between. The CDR3 here is CASSLVRTKETQYF. CDR3 sequence (DNA): TGTGCCAGCAGCTTAGTTCGGACAAAAGAGACCCAGTACTTC.

This rearrangement joins TRBV4-1 to TRBJ2-2; D is unclear. V lost 6 bases and J 5 bases, leaving 13 bases between the germline ends. The CDR3 has 14 amino acids. Germline-derived CDR1 and CDR2 are MGHRA and YSYEKL. CDR3 nucleotide sequence: TGCGCCAGCAGACCTCGACTCATTACCGGGGAGCTGTTTTTT. This translates into CASRPRLITGELFF.

Notes on this clonotype: This may be a read error, as it is one base from a much larger clone. DNA for the CDR3: TGCAGCACCAGAGGTAGCGGGAGAACCCCCGTCGAGCAGTACTTC. This codes for CSTRGSGRTPVEQYF. The chain couples TRBV29-1 to TRBJ2-7; the match to TRBD2 covers 9 bases. The CDR3 has 15 amino acids. Trimming removed 8 bases from V and 6 bases from J; junction bases left unmatched: 17. Looked up from germline, CDR1 is SQVTM and CDR2 is ANQGSEA.

As to this clonotype: One end of the junction does not line up with germline, which may come from a read error. The chain employs TRBV20-1 and TRBJ1-1; D is unclear. The CDR3 spans 13 residues. Per the germline V gene, CDR1 is DFQATT and CDR2 is SNEGSKA (reference sequence). The CDR3, as DNA: TGCAGTGCCCGAGGTGTTCTGAACACTGAAGCTTCCTTT. Translating gives CSARGVLNTEASF.

This chain joins TRBV19 and TRBJ1-4; weak D call: TRBD1 (6 bases). This CDR3 comprises 14 residues. CDR1 LNHDA and CDR2 SQIVND come from the germline V gene (reference sequence). Between the trimmed V and J ends, which lost 9 bases and 7 bases, there was a span of 18 bases. The CDR3 loop reads CASRRGGTLEKLFF. The DNA of the CDR3 is TGTGCCAGCAGAAGGGGGGGGACACTTGAAAAACTGTTTTTT.

This clonotype was observed many times. The chain joins TRBV6-1 to TRBJ2-1; 11 bases fit TRBD1. The V segment lost 5 bases and the J segment 7 bases; nucleotides outside the gene matches: 7. This CDR3 is built from 15 residues. The germline V gene encodes CDR1 MNHNS and CDR2 SASEGT. The CDR3 here is CASSLGTGGFNEQFF. The DNA for the CDR3 is TGTGCCAGCAGTCTCGGGACAGGGGGATTTAATGAGCAGTTCTTC.

This clonotype was recorded a few times. The germline gene is not matched at one end of the junction; a read error may be the cause. V is TRBV18 and J is TRBJ2-1, with a possible D match to TRBD2 (5 bases). Germline V CDR1 and CDR2: KGHSH, LQKENI. The CDR3 sequence is 15 residues long. CDR3 sequence: CASLPRGDSYNEQFF. CDR3 DNA: TGCGCCAGCTTACCACGGGGAGACTCCTACAATGAGCAGTTCTTC. Full variable domain (missing parts from reference TRBV18 and TRBJ2-1): NAGVMQNPRHLVRRRGQEARLRCSPMKGHSHVYWYRQLPEEGLKFMVYLQKENIIDESGMPKERFSAEFPKEGPSILRIQQVVRGDSAAYFCASLPRGDSYNEQFFGPGTRLTVL.

The chain uses TRBV3-1 and TRBJ1-1; 8 bases match TRBD1. The V gene end was trimmed by 2 bases and the J gene end by 1 base; junction bases not matched to a gene: 0. This CDR3 has 14 amino acids. Germline lookup yields CDR1 LGHDT and CDR2 YNNKEL (reference sequence). The CDR3 loop is CASSQTGGNTEAFF. Written as DNA, the CDR3 is TGTGCCAGCAGCCAAACAGGGGGGAACACTGAAGCTTTCTTT. Full variable domain (outside the CDR3, taken from reference TRBV3-1 and TRBJ1-1): DTAVSQTPKYLVTQMGNDKSIKCEQNLGHDTMYWYKQDSKKFLKIMFSYNNKELIINETVPNRFSPKSPDKAHLNLHINSLELGDSAVYFCASSQTGGNTEAFFGQGTRLTVV.

As DNA, the CDR3 is TGTGCCAGCAGCCCAGCCTTTCAACGGGGGAACATTCAGTACTTC. Amino acids: CASSPAFQRGNIQYF. The rearrangement joins TRBV4-2 to TRBJ2-4; D might be TRBD2 (6 bases). The germline V gene encodes CDR1 LGHNA and CDR2 YNFKEQ. The V gene lost 4 bases and the J gene lost 7 bases, with 17 bases spanning the gap. The CDR3 loop spans 15 amino acids.

The chain couples TRBV18 to TRBJ2-7; D not resolved. Germline V gene lookup returns CDR1 KGHSH and CDR2 LQKENI. CDR3 length: 14 residues. With 0 bases removed from V and 9 bases from J, the gap between germline ends came to 15 bases. CDR3 region: CASSPPVRPNTQYF. The CDR3 DNA reads as TGTGCCAGCTCACCACCAGTCAGGCCGAACACGCAGTACTTC.

This clonotype was detected many times. V gene TRBV19 combines with J gene TRBJ2-3; D call uncertain. The CDR3 sequence is 15 residues long. From germline, CDR1 is LNHDA and CDR2 SQIVND (reference sequence). The V gene lost 3 bases and the J gene lost 0 bases, with 10 bases spanning the gap. For the CDR3, the DNA is TGTGCCAGTAGTATTCCCGCCAGTAGCACAGATACGCAGTATTTT. Its translation is CASSIPASSTDTQYF.

This clonotype has ten or more counts. The chain is built from TRBV3-1 and TRBJ2-3; 9 bases are shared with TRBD2. The CDR3 extends over 17 amino acids. The germline V gene has CDR1 LGHDT and CDR2 YNNKEL (reference sequence). V shed 1 base, J shed 3 bases, and the junction held 8 bases outside the gene matches. The CDR3 DNA reads TGTGCCAGCAGCCAAGTAGCGGCGGGAGGGCCGACAGATACGCAGTATTTT. This encodes CASSQVAAGGPTDTQYF.

In this sample, this clonotype turned up many times. V is TRBV4-2 and J is TRBJ1-1, with D hard to call. V lost 0 bases and J lost 0, with 5 bases in between. CDR1 is LGHNA, CDR2 YNFKEQ, per germline. The CDR3 length is 14 residues. CDR3 residues: CASSQDVVNTEAFF. CDR3 DNA sequence: TGTGCCAGCAGCCAAGACGTGGTGAACACTGAAGCTTTCTTT.

In this sample, this clonotype turned up many times. V and J are TRBV6-1 and TRBJ2-5, with a tentative D call TRBD1 (5 bases). CDR1 and CDR2 (germline): MNHNS, SASEGT. The CDR3 runs 14 residues. V lost 3 bases and J 2 bases, leaving 10 bases between the germline ends. CDR3 protein: CASSDGNRQETQYF. The DNA for the CDR3 is TGTGCCAGCAGTGATGGAAACAGGCAAGAGACCCAGTACTTC.

This clonotype has a count of ten or more. This sequence joins TRBV12-3 or TRBV12-4 and TRBJ2-5; TRBD2 aligns across 10 bases. With 6 bases clipped from V and 4 bases from J, the junction kept 5 bases outside the gene matches. The CDR3 loop spans 14 amino acids. DNA for the CDR3: TGTGCCAGCAGCTATTCTAGCGGGAGAGAGACCCAGTACTTC. Translation gives CASSYSSGRETQYF.

This clonotype came up many times. The chain uses TRBV6-5 and TRBJ2-7; 8 positions match TRBD1. The CDR3 length is 15 residues. CDR1 and CDR2 from the germline V gene are MNHEY and SVGAGI. J gave up 2 bases and V 2 bases, and 5 bases lay outside the gene matches. In DNA form, the CDR3 reads TGTGCCAGCAGTTACCTGGACAGGGTTGCCTACGAGCAGTACTTC. It yields the protein CASSYLDRVAYEQYF.